The present T cell receptor beta chain was sequenced within a study of CD8 T cells in ankylosing spondylitis. Study outcomes and limitations: Disease-linked clones displayed a CD8+ phenotype and appeared relatively rarely in peripheral blood. Roughly eight highly homologous variants formed a TCR beta motif that appeared characteristic of ankylosing spondylitis blood.

Germline trimming cut 0 bases from V and 3 bases from J; bases unmatched to any gene: 2. This CDR3 comprises 14 residues. Germline lookup yields CDR1 MNHEY and CDR2 SVGAGI. Each CDR3 protein is one row after TCRdb ran MiXCR on the 5' RACE reads. The data show 700,000 or so distinct CDR3 sequences, roughly 19% seen once. With regard to this clonotype: As yet, its antigen is unknown.

Specimen: blood, either unsorted or a sorted T cell fraction (not recorded which). The gene calls are TRBV6-5 and TRBJ2-7, with 7 bases that match TRBD2. The TCR sequence derives from a male donor with ankylosing spondylitis. The CDR3 reads CASSYSSGDYEQYF. The CDR3 nucleotides are TGTGCCAGCAGTTACTCGAGCGGGGACTACGAGCAGTACTTC.